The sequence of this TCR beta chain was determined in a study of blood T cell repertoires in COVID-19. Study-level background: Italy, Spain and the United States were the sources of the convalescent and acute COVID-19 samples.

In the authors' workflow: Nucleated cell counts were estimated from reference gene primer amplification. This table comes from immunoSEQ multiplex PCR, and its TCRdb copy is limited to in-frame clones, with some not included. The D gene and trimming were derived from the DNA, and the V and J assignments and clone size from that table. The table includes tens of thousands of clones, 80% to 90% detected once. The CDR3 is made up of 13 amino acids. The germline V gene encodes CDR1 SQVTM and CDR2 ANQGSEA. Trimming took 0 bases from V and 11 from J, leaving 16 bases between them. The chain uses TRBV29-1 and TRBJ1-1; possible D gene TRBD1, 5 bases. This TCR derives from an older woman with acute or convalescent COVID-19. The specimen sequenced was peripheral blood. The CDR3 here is CSVEDRAQGRAFF. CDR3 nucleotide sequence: TGCAGCGTTGAAGATCGCGCCCAGGGTAGGGCTTTCTTT.